The sample holds one count of the clone carrying this TCR beta chain. Its specificity is unknown. Only in-frame clones appear in the TCRdb table, and some are missing; sequencing was by immunoSEQ multiplex PCR. Of 10,000 to 15,000 clones listed, around 84% are singletons. This record belongs to a study of T cells in localized non-small cell lung cancer. General study results and limits: Appearance in adjacent lung was seen for a median approximately 59 of the top 100 tumor clones.

This sequence was found in a male donor at least 60 years old with stage I squamous cell lung carcinoma. This specimen was peripheral blood, taken before any cancer treatment.

The DNA for the CDR3 is TGTGCCAGCAGTTTATTTCAGGGGTTGAACACTGAAGCTTTCTTT. This gives the protein CASSLFQGLNTEAFF. This rearrangement joins TRBV28 to TRBJ1-1, with a weak D call TRBD1 (6 bases). The length of the CDR3 is 15 residues. V lost 1 base, J lost 0 bases, and 9 bases lay in between. The germline V gene has CDR1 MDHEN and CDR2 SYDVKM.